The clone carrying this TCR beta chain has a count of ten or more. The antigen remains undetermined. The entry originates in a study of blood T cells in healthy people across ages. Study-wide results and caveats: Observed TCR beta diversity per million T cells went down as age went up. This fall followed a roughly linear course with age. Naive CD4+ cells and diversity were both higher in long-lived donors than in aged donors.

The CDR3 runs 13 residues. CDR1 is DFQATT, CDR2 SNEGSKA, per germline (reference sequence). After removal of 1 base from V and 3 bases from J, the junction contained 0 bases not matched to a gene. With a J-beta primer mix and a sample-barcoded 5' primer, a second PCR ran about 7 to 11 cycles. In TCRdb, the 5' RACE reads were re-called with MiXCR into one record per CDR3 protein. The sample has roughly 1.6 million distinct CDR3 sequences, roughly 32% seen once. Every participating donor contributed approximately 10 milliliters of peripheral blood through a draw. The sequence was collected from a woman in her 30s in good health. The sample was blood. The rearrangement links TRBV20-1 to TRBJ1-1, with 9 bases lining up with TRBD1. In nucleotides, the CDR3 is TGCAGTGCTAGAGGACAGGGGGACACTGAAGCTTTCTTT. Residues: CSARGQGDTEAFF.